This T cell receptor (beta chain) derives from a study of T cells in Graves' hyperthyroidism and ophthalmopathy. Study-wide context: Before any treatment, at initial diagnosis, peripheral blood was collected. Findings and caveats of the study: Blood also contained most expanded thyroid clonotypes above 0.001.

The CDR3 contains 12 residues. CDR1 MDHEN and CDR2 SYDVKM come from the germline V gene. The ends were cut back, 4 bases at V and 4 bases at J, with 7 bases in the middle. This clonotype showed up many times. Antigen: not known. RNA transcripts provided the source from which TCR beta CDR3 regions were amplified. HTBI primers were employed in a first-round RT-PCR of the TCR CDR3. One entry per CDR3 protein results from TCRdb running MiXCR on the multiplex PCR reads. This sample carries around 300,000 distinct CDR3 sequences, roughly 14% of them seen once, and the ten largest clones take 20% to 25%. Uncontrolled infection, other autoimmune disease, pregnancy or lactation led to exclusion. Clinical symptoms, serum thyroxine, TRAb, thyroid ultrasound and orbital computed tomography established diagnosis.

Sequenced: blood. The receptor was isolated from a woman in her thirties with Graves' hyperthyroidism. V gene TRBV28 combines with J gene TRBJ1-2; the D gene is possibly TRBD1 (6 bases). In nucleotides, the CDR3 is TGTGCCAGCAGTTCAGGGGTCTATGGCTACACCTTC. This gives the protein CASSSGVYGYTF.